This T cell receptor beta chain was identified during a study of graft-versus-host responses after intestinal transplantation. Overall study: Recipients were given multivisceral, liver-intestinal, or isolated intestinal transplants. All recipients were given anti-thymocyte globulin induction, and tacrolimus and steroids were then administered for three to four years. Study results and caveats: The marrow of recipients harbored GvH clones, and ileum or blood showed some of them first. Association was observed between peak circulating GvH clone levels and early post-transplant HvG declines.

TCRdb's copy holds only in-frame clones and misses some; the assay was immunoSEQ multiplex PCR. This repertoire shows some 120,000 clones, 90% to 95% found once; its top ten account for about 0.2%. The CDR3 extends over 18 amino acids. V lost 0 bases and J lost 2, with 20 bases in between. CDR1 and CDR2 (germline): LGHNA, YNFKEQ. With regard to this clone: The antigen remains undetermined.

The clonotype was recovered from a human donor who was the organ donor for an intestinal transplant. The genes are TRBV4-2 and TRBJ2-7; tentatively, D is TRBD2 (6 bases). The sequencing here drew on unstimulated CD4+ T cells sorted from spleen or lymph node cells, taken before transplant. CDR3 in amino acids: CASSQEGREETSAYEQYF. The CDR3 bases are TGTGCCAGCAGCCAAGAGGGTAGGGAGGAGACCTCGGCCTACGAGCAGTACTTC.